These T cell receptor beta chains were read from a single sample in a study of blood T cell repertoires in COVID-19. The assay was immunoSEQ multiplex PCR, and TCRdb's table has in-frame clones only and misses some. The table lists 250,000 or so clones, approximately 88% of them singletons. The sequenced sample was PBMCs or T cells enriched from blood (not recorded which). Every receptor here comes from a woman aged 30 to 39 with acute COVID-19. The CDR3 runs from the conserved cysteine through the conserved F or W. D genes are given only for firm matches. Size values are once, few and many counts, or a class for expanded clones, and some rows have none.

V: TRBV29-1
D: TRBD1
J: TRBJ1-2
size: -
CDR3: CSVGSQGGGYTF
DNA: TGCAGCGTTGGGTCACAGGGGGGAGGCTACACCTTC

V: TRBV30
D: -
J: TRBJ1-3
size: -
CDR3: CAWAQGSGNTIYF
DNA: TGTGCCTGGGCCCAGGGATCAGGAAACACCATATATTTT

V: TRBV6-1
D: -
J: TRBJ2-1
size: once
CDR3: CASSEGRGGWNEQFF
DNA: TGTGCCAGCAGTGAAGGAAGGGGGGGTTGGAATGAGCAGTTCTTC

V: TRBV6-5
D: -
J: TRBJ1-1
size: -
CDR3: CASNQARNTEAFF
DNA: TGTGCCAGCAATCAGGCTCGGAACACTGAAGCTTTCTTT

V: TRBV28
D: TRBD1
J: TRBJ1-3
size: -
CDR3: CASSLSGVGQGENTIYF
DNA: TGTGCCAGCAGTTTATCAGGTGTGGGACAGGGGGAAAACACCATATATTTT

V: TRBV25-1
D: TRBD1
J: TRBJ1-4
size: -
CDR3: CASSELDPDRAREKLFF
DNA: TGTGCCAGCAGTGAATTGGATCCGGACAGGGCTCGCGAAAAACTGTTTTTT

V: TRBV4-1
D: -
J: TRBJ1-5
size: -
CDR3: CASSQDEGGGPQHF
DNA: TGCGCCAGCAGCCAAGATGAGGGAGGAGGGCCCCAGCATTTT

V: TRBV19
D: TRBD1
J: TRBJ1-1
size: once
CDR3: CATSRTGLNTEAFF
DNA: TGTGCCACCTCGAGGACAGGGCTGAACACTGAAGCTTTCTTT

V: TRBV3-1/TRBV3-2
D: -
J: TRBJ1-1
size: -
CDR3: CASSQDHLAGTEAFF
DNA: TGTGCCAGCAGCCAAGACCACCTCGCCGGCACTGAAGCTTTCTTT

V: TRBV7-9
D: TRBD1
J: TRBJ1-1
size: -
CDR3: CASSLQNRGVPEAFF
DNA: TGTGCCAGCAGCTTACAGAACAGGGGGGTCCCTGAAGCTTTCTTT

V: TRBV24-1
D: TRBD1
J: TRBJ1-5
size: -
CDR3: CATSDSGTGLSHQPQHF
DNA: TGTGCCACCAGTGACTCCGGGACAGGGCTGAGTCATCAGCCCCAGCATTTT

V: TRBV28
D: TRBD1
J: TRBJ1-2
size: -
CDR3: CASSLGQGILYGYTF
DNA: TGTGCCAGCAGTCTGGGACAGGGAATTCTCTATGGCTACACCTTC

V: TRBV6-5
D: TRBD1
J: TRBJ1-5
size: -
CDR3: CASSTGTGNQPQHF
DNA: TGTGCCAGCAGTACAGGGACAGGGAATCAGCCCCAGCATTTT

V: TRBV29-1
D: TRBD2
J: TRBJ2-3
size: -
CDR3: CSVEDPDELGLAGATDTQYF
DNA: TGCAGCGTTGAAGATCCCGACGAACTGGGACTAGCGGGGGCTACAGATACGCAGTATTTT

V: TRBV19
D: TRBD2
J: TRBJ2-1
size: -
CDR3: CASSIISASGANEQFF
DNA: TGTGCCAGTAGTATAATCTCGGCTAGCGGGGCCAATGAGCAGTTCTTC

V: TRBV29-1
D: -
J: TRBJ2-7
size: -
CDR3: CSVAPGRRSREQYF
DNA: TGCAGCGTTGCTCCAGGGCGTCGGTCTCGGGAGCAGTACTTC

V: TRBV6-2/TRBV6-3
D: -
J: TRBJ1-5
size: -
CDR3: CASSYWGRGGSNQPQHF
DNA: TGTGCCAGCAGTTATTGGGGGCGAGGAGGTAGCAATCAGCCCCAGCATTTT

V: TRBV5-6
D: -
J: TRBJ1-1
size: once
CDR3: CASSLGLQNTEAFF
DNA: TGTGCCAGCAGCTTGGGACTCCAGAACACTGAAGCTTTCTTT

V: TRBV28
D: TRBD1
J: TRBJ1-5
size: once
CDR3: CASSTRQGALDQPQHF
DNA: TGTGCCAGCAGTACCCGACAGGGAGCGTTGGATCAGCCCCAGCATTTT

V: TRBV5-1
D: -
J: TRBJ1-2
size: few
CDR3: CASSLEAIAGGYTF
DNA: TGCGCCAGCAGCTTGGAAGCAATTGCGGGTGGCTACACCTTC

V: TRBV18
D: -
J: TRBJ1-6
size: -
CDR3: CASSPSGYNSPLHF
DNA: TGTGCCAGCTCACCATCGGGTTATAATTCACCCCTCCACTTT

V: TRBV10-2
D: TRBD2
J: TRBJ2-1
size: -
CDR3: CASMLAGGPDNEQFF
DNA: TGCGCCAGCATGCTAGCGGGGGGCCCAGACAATGAGCAGTTCTTC

V: TRBV3-1/TRBV3-2
D: -
J: TRBJ1-4
size: -
CDR3: CASSRRGGGTTNEKLFF
DNA: TGTGCCAGCAGCCGCAGAGGGGGGGGCACAACTAATGAAAAACTGTTTTTT

V: TRBV3-1/TRBV3-2
D: TRBD2
J: TRBJ2-5
size: -
CDR3: CASSQRTSGVPETQYF
DNA: TGTGCCAGCAGCCAGAGGACTAGCGGGGTCCCAGAGACCCAGTACTTC

V: TRBV27
D: TRBD1
J: TRBJ1-6
size: -
CDR3: CASSRQGDNSPLHF
DNA: TGTGCCAGCAGTAGACAGGGGGATAATTCACCCCTCCACTTT

V: TRBV18
D: -
J: TRBJ2-5
size: -
CDR3: CASSPPGGETQYF
DNA: TGTGCCAGCTCACCACCGGGGGGAGAGACCCAGTACTTC

V: TRBV5-1
D: -
J: TRBJ1-6
size: few
CDR3: CASSLGGSNNSPLHF
DNA: TGCGCCAGCAGCTTGGGGGGCTCTAATAATTCACCCCTCCACTTT

V: TRBV5-1
D: -
J: TRBJ1-1
size: -
CDR3: CASSFSGEVEAFF
DNA: TGCGCCAGCAGCTTCTCCGGGGAGGTTGAAGCTTTCTTT

V: TRBV6-5
D: TRBD1
J: TRBJ1-2
size: -
CDR3: CASSQQGSYGYTF
DNA: TGTGCCAGCAGTCAACAGGGGAGTTATGGCTACACCTTC

V: TRBV2
D: -
J: TRBJ2-5
size: once
CDR3: CASLDRIQETQYF
DNA: TGTGCCAGCCTCGACAGGATCCAAGAGACCCAGTACTTC

V: TRBV19
D: TRBD1
J: TRBJ2-3
size: once
CDR3: CAASSTGNTDTQYF
DNA: TGTGCCGCCTCCTCGACAGGGAACACAGATACGCAGTATTTT

V: TRBV19
D: TRBD1
J: TRBJ1-2
size: -
CDR3: CASSIVQGAHGYTF
DNA: TGTGCCAGTAGTATTGTACAGGGGGCGCATGGCTACACCTTC

V: TRBV13
D: -
J: TRBJ1-1
size: -
CDR3: CASSFNQGTEAFF
DNA: TGTGCCAGCAGCTTTAACCAGGGAACTGAAGCTTTCTTT

V: TRBV4-1
D: TRBD1
J: TRBJ2-5
size: -
CDR3: CASSPNPTGVLQETQYF
DNA: TGCGCCAGCAGCCCAAACCCAACAGGGGTCCTTCAAGAGACCCAGTACTTC

V: TRBV5-1
D: -
J: TRBJ2-5
size: -
CDR3: CASSPLGTSQETQYF
DNA: TGCGCCAGCAGCCCCCTCGGGACATCCCAAGAGACCCAGTACTTC

V: TRBV7-2
D: TRBD1
J: TRBJ1-2
size: -
CDR3: CASRDNRGAGYGYTF
DNA: TGTGCCAGCAGAGATAACAGGGGCGCTGGCTATGGCTACACCTTC

V: TRBV7-9
D: TRBD1
J: TRBJ2-3
size: -
CDR3: CASRPQGTDTQYF
DNA: TGTGCCAGCAGGCCACAGGGGACAGATACGCAGTATTTT